These T cell receptor beta chains were read from a single sample in a study of blood T cell repertoires in COVID-19. Profiling relied on immunoSEQ multiplex PCR, and the TCRdb table lists in-frame clones only, not all of them. The data show about 140,000 clones, 85% seen once. Input material: PBMCs or T cells enriched from blood (not recorded which). Every receptor here comes from a woman aged 40 to 49 who had recovered from COVID-19. Each CDR3 is given with its conserved first and last residue. A D gene is named only where the DNA matches it firmly. A clone size is listed for some rows: how often the clone was seen (once, few, many), or a class if it is expanded.

D: TRBD2; size: once; J: TRBJ2-7; V: TRBV6-5; CDR3: CATSGGTSGAYEQYF; DNA: TGTGCCACCTCTGGAGGAACTAGCGGGGCCTACGAGCAGTACTTC
D: TRBD2; size: -; J: TRBJ2-1; V: TRBV7-2; CDR3: CASSLVAGGPPYNEQFF; DNA: TGTGCCAGCAGCTTAGTAGCGGGGGGCCCCCCCTACAATGAGCAGTTCTTC
D: -; size: once; J: TRBJ1-2; V: TRBV12-3/TRBV12-4; CDR3: CASSLGTVYGYTF; DNA: TGTGCCAGCAGTTTAGGGACAGTCTATGGCTACACCTTC
D: TRBD1; size: -; J: TRBJ2-7; V: TRBV29-1; CDR3: CSGRDSLSYEQYF; DNA: TGCAGCGGCCGGGACAGCCTTTCCTACGAGCAGTACTTC
D: TRBD2; size: -; J: TRBJ2-1; V: TRBV6-4; CDR3: CASSVDGRALNEQFF; DNA: TGTGCCAGCAGTGTGGATGGGAGGGCCCTCAATGAGCAGTTCTTC
D: TRBD1; size: -; J: TRBJ1-1; V: TRBV5-4; CDR3: CASSLQGATEAFF; DNA: TGTGCCAGCAGCTTACAGGGGGCGACTGAAGCTTTCTTT
D: -; size: many; J: TRBJ1-2; V: TRBV5-1; CDR3: CASSLAQSYGYTF; DNA: TGCGCCAGCAGCTTGGCACAGTCCTATGGCTACACCTTC
D: -; size: once; J: TRBJ2-3; V: TRBV11-1; CDR3: CASSSSDTQYF; DNA: TGTGCCAGCAGCTCGTCAGATACGCAGTATTTT
D: TRBD2; size: -; J: TRBJ2-3; V: TRBV9; CDR3: CASSGRPSGGTITDTQYF; DNA: TGTGCCAGCAGCGGGCGTCCTAGCGGGGGTACTATCACAGATACGCAGTATTTT
D: -; size: -; J: TRBJ1-5; V: TRBV7-6; CDR3: CASSLELSGPQHF; DNA: TGTGCCAGCAGCTTAGAGTTGTCGGGGCCCCAGCATTTT
D: TRBD1; size: -; J: TRBJ2-3; V: TRBV15; CDR3: CATTPGQGHTDTQYF; DNA: TGTGCCACCACTCCCGGACAGGGGCACACAGATACGCAGTATTTT
D: -; size: -; J: TRBJ1-1; V: TRBV5-1; CDR3: CASSPTLGQAEAFF; DNA: TGCGCCAGCAGCCCCACTCTGGGCCAGGCTGAAGCTTTCTTT
D: TRBD1; size: -; J: TRBJ2-7; V: TRBV15; CDR3: CATSRGQGSYEQYF; DNA: TGTGCCACCAGCAGGGGACAGGGTTCCTACGAGCAGTACTTC
D: TRBD2; size: -; J: TRBJ2-3; V: TRBV7-9; CDR3: CASSLPRGLAGPSTDTQYF; DNA: TGTGCCAGCAGCTTACCCCGGGGACTAGCGGGCCCAAGCACAGATACGCAGTATTTT
D: -; size: -; J: TRBJ1-2; V: TRBV28; CDR3: CASSWGSRGGYTF; DNA: TGTGCCAGCAGTTGGGGTTCAAGGGGTGGCTACACCTTC
D: -; size: few; J: TRBJ2-3; V: TRBV11-2; CDR3: CASSASTDTQYF; DNA: TGTGCCAGCAGCGCGAGCACAGATACGCAGTATTTT
D: -; size: -; J: TRBJ2-1; V: TRBV12-5; CDR3: CASGLPTQQNEQFF; DNA: TGTGCTAGTGGTTTGCCCACACAGCAGAATGAGCAGTTCTTC
D: -; size: -; J: TRBJ1-5; V: TRBV30; CDR3: CAWSGRGFGQPQHF; DNA: TGTGCCTGGAGTGGGCGGGGGTTCGGCCAGCCCCAGCATTTT
D: TRBD1; size: -; J: TRBJ2-6; V: TRBV5-1; CDR3: CASSGTGDTGANVLTF; DNA: TGCGCCAGCAGCGGGACAGGGGATACTGGGGCCAACGTCCTGACTTTC
D: -; size: -; J: TRBJ2-1; V: TRBV9; CDR3: CASRGGSGATEQFF; DNA: TGTGCCAGCCGTGGGGGGTCAGGCGCGACCGAGCAGTTCTTC
D: -; size: -; J: TRBJ1-4; V: TRBV5-4; CDR3: CASSSESGDEKLFF; DNA: TGTGCCAGCAGCTCTGAATCAGGGGATGAAAAACTGTTTTTT
D: -; size: -; J: TRBJ1-2; V: TRBV6-1; CDR3: CASSGSDSYTSYGYTF; DNA: TGTGCCAGCAGTGGGTCGGACAGCTATACTTCCTATGGCTACACCTTC
D: TRBD1; size: -; J: TRBJ2-7; V: TRBV5-6; CDR3: CASSRTGTGAYEQYF; DNA: TGTGCCAGCAGCCGAACCGGGACAGGGGCCTACGAGCAGTACTTC
D: TRBD1; size: -; J: TRBJ1-4; V: TRBV4-2; CDR3: CASSQGRDRGGDLGEKLFF; DNA: TGTGCCAGCAGCCAAGGCCGAGACAGGGGAGGGGATTTAGGTGAAAAACTGTTTTTT
D: TRBD2; size: many; J: TRBJ2-7; V: TRBV9; CDR3: CASSVELAGNEQYF; DNA: TGTGCCAGCAGCGTAGAGCTAGCGGGGAACGAGCAGTACTTC
D: TRBD2; size: -; J: TRBJ2-1; V: TRBV7-9; CDR3: CASSFSSGKRGEQFF; DNA: TGTGCCAGCAGCTTTAGCAGCGGGAAAAGGGGTGAGCAGTTCTTC
D: -; size: -; J: TRBJ1-2; V: TRBV12-3/TRBV12-4; CDR3: CASSLLANYGYTF; DNA: TGTGCCAGCAGTCTCCTGGCCAACTATGGCTACACCTTC
D: TRBD2; size: -; J: TRBJ2-1; V: TRBV27; CDR3: CASSLYGGTSGRNEQFF; DNA: TGTGCCAGCAGTTTATATGGTGGGACTAGCGGGAGGAATGAGCAGTTCTTC
D: -; size: -; J: TRBJ1-6; V: TRBV6-5; CDR3: CASSWGRDNSPLHF; DNA: TGTGCCAGCAGTTGGGGCAGGGATAATTCACCCCTCCACTTT
D: -; size: -; J: TRBJ2-6; V: TRBV25-1; CDR3: CASSEQQPGANVLTF; DNA: TGTGCCAGCAGTGAACAACAACCTGGGGCCAACGTCCTGACTTTC
D: -; size: -; J: TRBJ2-2; V: TRBV3-1/TRBV3-2; CDR3: CASSQGAWVANTGELFF; DNA: TGTGCCAGCAGCCAAGGGGCATGGGTAGCGAACACCGGGGAGCTGTTTTTT
D: -; size: -; J: TRBJ1-5; V: TRBV5-6; CDR3: CASSLNRETYSNQPQHF; DNA: TGTGCCAGCAGCTTGAACAGGGAGACCTATAGCAATCAGCCCCAGCATTTT
D: -; size: -; J: TRBJ1-2; V: TRBV28; CDR3: CASSFPDSRRNNYGYTF; DNA: TGTGCCAGCAGTTTCCCGGACAGCAGAAGAAATAACTATGGCTACACCTTC
D: TRBD1; size: -; J: TRBJ1-2; V: TRBV28; CDR3: CASSFVPTGLGYTF; DNA: TGTGCCAGCAGTTTCGTCCCGACAGGGCTTGGCTACACCTTC
D: -; size: -; J: TRBJ2-3; V: TRBV9; CDR3: CASSVDGGGGDTQYF; DNA: TGTGCCAGCAGCGTAGATGGGGGAGGAGGAGATACGCAGTATTTT
D: TRBD1; size: -; J: TRBJ2-6; V: TRBV2; CDR3: CASGAWGRQGTLLSSGANVLTF; DNA: TGTGCCAGCGGGGCCTGGGGGAGACAGGGGACTCTCCTTTCCTCTGGGGCCAACGTCCTGACTTTC
D: TRBD2; size: -; J: TRBJ2-1; V: TRBV11-2; CDR3: CASSPRLPSGTYNEQFF; DNA: TGTGCCAGCAGCCCCCGGCTGCCTAGCGGGACCTACAATGAGCAGTTCTTC
D: TRBD1; size: -; J: TRBJ2-3; V: TRBV19; CDR3: CASSQTGGDTDTQYF; DNA: TGTGCCAGTAGCCAGACAGGGGGTGACACAGATACGCAGTATTTT
D: -; size: -; J: TRBJ2-2; V: TRBV2; CDR3: CASRSAYTGELFF; DNA: TGTGCCAGCAGGTCCGCGTACACCGGGGAGCTGTTTTTT
D: -; size: -; J: TRBJ2-1; V: TRBV7-9; CDR3: CASSLAGAGTEQFF; DNA: TGTGCCAGCAGCTTAGCGGGAGCCGGGACAGAGCAGTTCTTC
D: TRBD1; size: -; J: TRBJ2-7; V: TRBV5-1; CDR3: CASSYTGTGYYEQYF; DNA: TGCGCCAGCAGTTACACCGGGACAGGGTACTACGAGCAGTACTTC
D: -; size: -; J: TRBJ1-2; V: TRBV19; CDR3: CASRRVSYGYTF; DNA: TGTGCCAGTAGGAGGGTTTCGTATGGCTACACCTTC
D: TRBD1; size: few; J: TRBJ2-1; V: TRBV29-1; CDR3: CSVDRGTNNEQFF; DNA: TGCAGCGTAGACAGGGGAACGAACAATGAGCAGTTCTTC
D: TRBD1; size: -; J: TRBJ1-1; V: TRBV30; CDR3: CAWTSPEGQYTEAFF; DNA: TGTGCCTGGACCTCCCCTGAGGGACAGTACACTGAAGCTTTCTTT
D: TRBD2; size: -; J: TRBJ2-1; V: TRBV2; CDR3: CASSGTSGGYNEQFF; DNA: TGTGCCAGCAGTGGGACTAGCGGGGGATACAATGAGCAGTTCTTC
D: -; size: -; J: TRBJ1-6; V: TRBV3-1/TRBV3-2; CDR3: CASSQGRSGSSPLHF; DNA: TGTGCCAGCAGCCAAGGCAGGTCAGGTAGTTCACCCCTCCACTTT
D: -; size: -; J: TRBJ2-2; V: TRBV5-4; CDR3: CASSLGGTANTGELFF; DNA: TGTGCCAGCAGCTTGGGCGGGACAGCGAACACCGGGGAGCTGTTTTTT